This T cell receptor (beta chain) was profiled in a study of CD8 T cells in Susac syndrome (dated by TCRdb to 2018 to 2020). Background for the entire study: Whether CD8+ T cell activation and differentiation in Susac syndrome was antigen driven was tested using repertoire sequencing.

From its cysteine to its phenylalanine, the CDR3 spans 12 amino acids. The CDR3 DNA has 36 bases and is translated from base 1. Reading the germline V gene gives CDR1 SQVTM and CDR2 ANQGSEA. The germline V end is reduced by 6 bases and the J end by 9 bases; junction bases left unmatched: 10. What the study reported, not specific to this receptor: The TCR sequencing and HLA analysis was acknowledged to have included a relatively small number of individuals.

Peripheral blood CD8+ and CD4+ T cells from healthy donors, Susac syndrome patients and multiple sclerosis patients were profiled using high-throughput TCR beta sequencing. Healthy donors were included as age- and sex-matched controls. Bulk CD8+ and CD4+ T cells were purified magnetically by negative isolation, whereas CD8+ TEMRA cells were enriched by FACS. Blood was drawn into EDTA tubes, processed within 24 hours, and PBMCs were isolated by density gradient centrifugation. PBMCs intended for TCR sequencing were cryopreserved in liquid nitrogen and were subsequently thawed in a 37 degrees C water bath. Purity of sorted or isolated CD4+, CD8+ and CD8+ TEMRA cells was at least 90%. In regard to this clonotype: The specificity of this receptor is unknown. Per-base quality was not reported, and no clone a single base away is much larger than it.

RNA was extracted with the RNeasy kit and roughly 0.45 to 1 ug was reverse transcribed using random hexamers. The immunoSEQ multiplex PCR assay, which covers 54 Vbeta and 13 Jbeta segments, was used to amplify TCR beta CDR3 regions. PCR amplification bias was corrected using a synthetic template baseline for primer optimization and computational correction. Per the original workflow: Reads were annotated to V, D and J genes according to IMGT and were analyzed with immunoSEQ Analyzer, with only productive sequences retained. Clonality was calculated as one minus the Shannon entropy normalized by log2 of the number of productive unique sequences. Public and private clones were assessed among the 100 most prevalent clones of each patient and control. Clones were defined as Susac-specific if absent from the healthy and MS cohorts, from more than 900 published viral clones and from other ImmuneACCESS disease sequences. The public reads were quality trimmed at Q25 with fastp and then assembled into clones with MiXCR by TCRdb, keeping productive beta chains. Entries that share a CDR3 protein sequence are merged under the most common genes and DNA. TCRdb, not the authors, supplied the V and J calls. In all, the sample holds 150,000 to 200,000 distinct CDR3 sequences, and approximately 95% of those were seen once. The ten largest clones capture roughly 0.096% of the sample.

This TCR was recovered from a human donor in good health. The sequence is built from TRBV29-1 and TRBJ1-1; 7 central nucleotides agree with TRBD1. Specimen: CD4+ T cells from PBMCs. The CDR3 in this case is CSVEGGQRKAFF. Here is the DNA: TGCAGCGTGGAGGGGGGACAGAGAAAAGCTTTCTTT. The variable domain in full, with residues beyond the CDR3 obtained from the reference TRBV29-1 and TRBJ1-1 genes, is SAVISQKPSRDICQRGTSLTIQCQVDSQVTMMFWYRQQPGQSLTLIATANQGSEATYESGFVIDKFPISRPNLTFSTLTVSNMSPEDSSIYLCSVEGGQRKAFFGQGTRLTVV.